Reported below is one T cell receptor (beta chain). Its antigen is unidentified. The immunoSEQ assay was v3. Measured with immunoSEQ multiplex PCR; TCRdb has only the in-frame clones, and not every one. The sample lists about 44,000 clones, around 80% seen once, with roughly 16% in the top ten. The data were obtained in a study of TIL therapy for anti-PD-1-resistant metastatic lung cancer. Study-wide context: Most patients had lung adenocarcinoma. Tumors carried a median about 1.5 non-synonymous mutations per megabase. Study-wide results and caveats: The baseline peripheral repertoire was partially replaced by infused TIL clonotypes that later decayed.

Time point given: pre-treatment sample, taken before nivolumab and TIL therapy. Stage 4 NSCLC adults joined between October 2017 and January 2020. The ends were cut back, 2 bases at V and 0 bases at J, with 10 bases in the middle. CDR1 is SGDLS, CDR2 YYNGEE, per germline. The CDR3 has 15 amino acids. This TCR derives from a man aged 70-80 years with non-small cell lung cancer. The chain is built from TRBV9 and TRBJ2-3; either TRBD1 or TRBD2 may fit D (5 bases each). Source: blood, taken at baseline. The CDR3 protein is CASSVGTFSTDTQYF. The CDR3 region has the DNA TGTGCCAGCAGCGTCGGGACCTTCAGCACAGATACGCAGTATTTT.